This entry describes one T cell receptor beta chain. The CDR3 has 15 amino acids. Germline V gene lookup returns CDR1 SGHDT and CDR2 YYEEEE. Trimming took 1 base from V and 7 from J; bases not matched to a gene: 11. How the authors handled the data: Estimation of nucleated cell counts relied on the amplification of reference gene primers. Measured with immunoSEQ multiplex PCR; TCRdb has only the in-frame clones, and not every one. V, J and clone size derive from that table, while D and trimming were established from the DNA sequence. This table holds more than 400,000 clones, approximately 85% found once. This record belongs to a study of blood T cell repertoires in COVID-19. Study in general: Whether acute or convalescent, the COVID-19 samples came from the United States, Italy and Spain. PBMCs, B-cell-depleted T cells, or T cells were the source of the cDNA or gDNA that made up the material.

The TCR comes from a human donor in a cohort sampled during active COVID-19. The sequencing sample was made of peripheral blood. V and J are TRBV5-6 and TRBJ2-7; the match to TRBD2 covers 7 bases. DNA for the CDR3: TGTGCCAGCAGCTTGAGCGGGGCCTCGGGGGGAGAGCAGTACTTC. Encoded protein: CASSLSGASGGEQYF.